A single sample gave rise to the 10 T cell receptor beta chains below, sequenced in a study of blood T cell repertoires in COVID-19 (TCRdb year 2020). Preparation of the library involved the immunoSEQ multiplex PCR assay. TCRdb provides this immuneACCESS table in a form limited to in-frame rearrangements. Some clones are lacking; in checked studies, under half of them reflect an unresolved V gene, and why the rest are absent is not known. Recorded for this sample are 30,000 to 45,000 clones; around 81% of them occurred a single time. Jointly, the top ten make up around 14% of the sample. Input material: peripheral blood. Receptors were obtained from a human donor in a cohort sampled during active COVID-19.

V gene TRBV4-2 combines with J gene TRBJ2-7, with TRBD2 as a possible D gene (6 bases). Germline V gene sequence: CDR1 LGHNA, CDR2 YNFKEQ. Trimming cost V 4 bases and J 5 bases, with 12 bases left between them. The CDR3 length is 13 residues. CDR3 bases: TGTGCCAGCAGCCCGCAGGAGGGCCACGAGCAGTACTTC. It is translated as CASSPQEGHEQYF.

This chain joins TRBV27 and TRBJ1-1; possibly TRBD1 for D (6 bases). The germline V gene encodes CDR1 MNHEY and CDR2 SMNVEV (reference sequence). Between the trimmed V and J ends, which lost 3 bases and 4 bases, there was a span of 12 bases. The CDR3 is 14 amino acids. CDR3 in DNA: TGTGCCAGCAGTTTGGGGGCACTAGGCACTGAAGCTTTCTTT. Translation gives CASSLGALGTEAFF.

The V gene is TRBV6-1, the J gene TRBJ2-5, with 7 bases lining up with TRBD2. CDR1 is MNHNS and CDR2 is SASEGT in the germline V gene. CDR3 length equals 16 residues. Trimming removed 2 bases from V and 0 bases from J; junction bases left unmatched: 6. CDR3 region: CASSEIGGGNQETQYF. Written as DNA, the CDR3 is TGTGCCAGCAGTGAAATAGGCGGGGGAAACCAAGAGACCCAGTACTTC.

This clone was counted once. This sequence joins TRBV5-6 and TRBJ2-1; D unresolved. This CDR3 has 13 residues. Germline V gene sequence: CDR1 SGHDT, CDR2 YYEEEE. V was clipped by 4 bases and J by 6 bases, with 11 bases between them. CDR3 region: CASSVTAFNEQFF. Written as DNA, the CDR3 is TGTGCCAGCAGCGTAACTGCATTCAATGAGCAGTTCTTC.

The DNA for the CDR3 is TGTGCCAGCAGCGCCCTGGGCGGGGGGGCCGTTGAGACCCAGTACTTC. It specifies CASSALGGGAVETQYF. V gene TRBV7-2 combines with J gene TRBJ2-5; 9 bases map to TRBD2. The CDR3 extends over 16 amino acids. V gave up 5 bases and J gave up 5 bases; unmatched junction bases: 12. Germline CDR1 and CDR2: SGHTA and FQGNSA.

This chain links TRBV5-4 with TRBJ2-1; 9 nucleotides match TRBD2. Germline V gene sequence: CDR1 SGHNT, CDR2 YYREEE (reference sequence). The CDR3 sequence is 15 residues long. The V gene end was trimmed by 7 bases and the J gene end by 4 bases; junction bases not matched to a gene: 9. The DNA for the CDR3 is TGTGCCAGCTTCCCCAGCGGGGGGTATTACAATGAGCAGTTCTTC. It translates to CASFPSGGYYNEQFF.

This sequence joins TRBV7-2 and TRBJ2-2; 9 bases agree with TRBD2. Germline trimming cut 3 bases from V and 6 bases from J; bases unmatched to any gene: 5. The CDR3 covers 15 residues. The germline gives CDR1 SGHTA, CDR2 FQGNSA. CDR3 nucleotide sequence: TGTGCCAGCAGCTTTGGCGGGGGGGCCGCCGGGGAGCTGTTTTTT. Its translation is CASSFGGGAAGELFF.

There are a few counts of this clone. J is TRBJ2-3 and V is TRBV24-1; 8 bases are shared with TRBD1. CDR1 is KGHDR and CDR2 is SFDVKD in the germline V gene. The V gene end was trimmed by 3 bases and the J gene end by 3 bases; junction bases not matched to a gene: 4. This CDR3 contains 15 residues. Here the CDR3 reads CATSDPQGATDTQYF. DNA for the CDR3: TGTGCCACCAGTGATCCCCAGGGGGCAACAGATACGCAGTATTTT.

The chain joins TRBV27 to TRBJ2-5; 12 nucleotides match TRBD2. The length of the CDR3 is 15 residues. The trim removed 5 bases at V and 4 bases at J, leaving 5 bases unmatched. CDR1 MNHEY and CDR2 SMNVEV come from the germline V gene (reference sequence). CDR3 amino acids: CASSPPGLAGETQYF. Written as DNA, the CDR3 is TGTGCCAGCAGTCCGCCGGGACTAGCGGGAGAGACCCAGTACTTC.

This chain uses TRBV24-1 with TRBJ1-2, with 8 bases that match TRBD1. The CDR3 runs to 15 residues. The V and J ends lost 3 bases and 6 bases, in that order; junction bases with no gene match: 8. The germline gives CDR1 KGHDR, CDR2 SFDVKD. The CDR3 DNA reads as TGTGCCACCAGTGATCCCGGACAGGGCATTCATGGCTACACCTTC. Amino acid sequence: CATSDPGQGIHGYTF.